The TCR beta chain under discussion was sequenced for a study of CD8 T cells in Susac syndrome. General study points: When the CD4+ T cell repertoires of patients with Susac syndrome were examined, they did not show any clonal expansion.

It was negative isolation that provided the CD8+ and CD4+ T cells, whereas TEMRA cells were enriched by FACS. J gave up 4 bases and V 2 bases, and 7 bases lay outside the gene matches. The CDR3 has 15 residues. Germline V gene data show CDR1 as DFQATT and CDR2 as SNEGSKA (reference sequence). This clonotype was counted once. Its antigen is not known. RNA in amounts of roughly 0.5 to 1 ug was reverse transcribed with random hexamers. Multiplex PCR with immunoSEQ amplified the TCR beta CDR3 across 54 Vbeta and 13 Jbeta. TCRdb reprocessed the immunoSEQ multiplex PCR reads with MiXCR, giving one entry per CDR3 protein. The sample records about 190,000 distinct CDR3 sequences, 95% being singletons.

Input material: CD4+ T cells from PBMCs. The TCR sequence derives from a human donor with Susac syndrome. The chain is built from TRBV20-1 and TRBJ2-7, with 11 bases aligning to TRBD1. The CDR3 DNA is TGCAGTGCTAGACGGGACAGGGGGATCTTGTACGAGCAGTACTTC. It specifies CSARRDRGILYEQYF.